The sequence of this TCR beta chain was determined in a study of blood T cell repertoires in COVID-19. Study details: Material from acute and convalescent COVID-19 was sourced from the United States, Italy and Spain.

Original analysis: The assay estimated nucleated cells by amplifying reference gene primers. The repertoire was sequenced with immunoSEQ multiplex PCR; TCRdb's copy has only in-frame clones and lacks some. The D gene and trimming were derived from the DNA, and the V and J assignments and clone size from that table. The table shows about 270,000 clones, with around nine tenths occurring only once. The germline V gene encodes CDR1 LNHDA and CDR2 SQIVND (reference sequence). The CDR3 runs to 16 residues. V shed 4 bases, J shed 6 bases, and the junction held 10 bases outside the gene matches. The rearrangement links TRBV19 to TRBJ2-3; TRBD2 matches at 10 bases. This sequence was found in a man aged 45 to 65 with acute or convalescent COVID-19. Sample: peripheral blood. For the CDR3, the DNA is TGTGCCAGTAGTACTGGCTCTAGCGGGGGTATGGATACGCAGTATTTT. It yields the protein CASSTGSSGGMDTQYF.